The clone carrying this T cell receptor beta chain has a handful of counts. The repertoire was sequenced with immunoSEQ multiplex PCR; TCRdb's copy has only in-frame clones and lacks some. This sample yields 150,000 to 200,000 clones, of which about three quarters are seen a single time; about 25% belongs to the top ten. These data belong to a study of blood T cell repertoires in COVID-19. CDR1 is SGHRS and CDR2 is YFSETQ in the germline V gene. This CDR3 spans 15 amino acids. Germline trimming cut 4 bases from V and 9 bases from J; bases unmatched to any gene: 12. The source is a woman in her sixties or seventies with acute or convalescent COVID-19. This chain uses TRBV5-1 with TRBJ2-1, with 8 bases that match TRBD2. The sequencing input was peripheral blood. The CDR3: CASSLRTSRGSEQFF. As DNA, the CDR3 is TGCGCCAGCAGCCTCCGGACTAGCCGCGGTAGTGAGCAGTTCTTC.